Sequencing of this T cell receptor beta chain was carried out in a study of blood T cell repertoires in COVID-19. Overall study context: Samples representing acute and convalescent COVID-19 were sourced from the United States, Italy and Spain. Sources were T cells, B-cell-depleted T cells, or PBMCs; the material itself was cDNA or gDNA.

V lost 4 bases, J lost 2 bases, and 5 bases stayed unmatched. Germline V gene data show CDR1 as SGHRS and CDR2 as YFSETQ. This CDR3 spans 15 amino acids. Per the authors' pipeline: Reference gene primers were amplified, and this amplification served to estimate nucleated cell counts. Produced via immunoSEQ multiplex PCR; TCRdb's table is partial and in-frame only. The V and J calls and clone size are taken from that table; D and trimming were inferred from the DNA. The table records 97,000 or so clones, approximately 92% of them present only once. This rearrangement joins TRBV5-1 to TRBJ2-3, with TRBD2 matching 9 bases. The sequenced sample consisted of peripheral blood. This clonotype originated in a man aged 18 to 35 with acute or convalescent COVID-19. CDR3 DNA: TGCGCCAGCAGCCCCGGCGGGGGGGCCACAGATACGCAGTATTTT. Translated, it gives CASSPGGGATDTQYF.